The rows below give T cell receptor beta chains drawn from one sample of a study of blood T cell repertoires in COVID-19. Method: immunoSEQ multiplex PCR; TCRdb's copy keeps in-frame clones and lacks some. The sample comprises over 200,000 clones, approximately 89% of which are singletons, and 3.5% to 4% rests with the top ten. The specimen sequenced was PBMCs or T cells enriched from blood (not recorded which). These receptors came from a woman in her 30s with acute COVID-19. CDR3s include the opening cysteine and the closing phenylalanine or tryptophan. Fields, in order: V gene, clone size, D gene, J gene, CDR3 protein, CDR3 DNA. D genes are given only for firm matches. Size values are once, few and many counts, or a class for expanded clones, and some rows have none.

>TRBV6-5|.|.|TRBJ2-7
CATPWGGPFEQYF
TGTGCCACCCCATGGGGGGGGCCGTTCGAGCAGTACTTC
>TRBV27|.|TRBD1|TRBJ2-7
CASSSGTGIYEQYF
TGTGCCAGCAGTTCCGGGACAGGGATCTACGAGCAGTACTTC
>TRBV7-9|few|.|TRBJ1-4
CASSWAEKLFF
TGTGCCAGCAGCTGGGCTGAAAAACTGTTTTTT
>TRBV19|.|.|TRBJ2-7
CASSRTTGEGYEQYF
TGTGCCAGTAGCAGGACCACGGGCGAGGGCTACGAGCAGTACTTC
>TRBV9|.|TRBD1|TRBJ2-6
CASSATGTGPSGANVLTF
TGTGCCAGCAGCGCCACCGGGACAGGGCCCTCTGGGGCCAACGTCCTGACTTTC
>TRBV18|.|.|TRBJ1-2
CASSLVSDRGYTF
TGTGCCAGCTCACTAGTCAGCGATCGTGGCTACACCTTC
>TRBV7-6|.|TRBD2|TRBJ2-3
CASSLVILAGGKQYF
TGTGCCAGCAGCTTAGTTATACTAGCGGGGGGAAAGCAGTATTTT
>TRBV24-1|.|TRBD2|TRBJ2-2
CATSGRVAGADVNTGELFF
TGTGCCACCAGTGGTCGAGTAGCGGGAGCCGACGTTAACACCGGGGAGCTGTTTTTT
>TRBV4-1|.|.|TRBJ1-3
CASSPTDRWGSGNTIYF
TGCGCCAGCAGCCCGACCGACAGGTGGGGCTCTGGAAACACCATATATTTT
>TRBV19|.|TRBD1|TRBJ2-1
CASSILGTGRSDEQFF
TGTGCCAGTAGTATATTGGGGACAGGGCGGTCCGATGAGCAGTTCTTC
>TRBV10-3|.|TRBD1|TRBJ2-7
CATEGSDRGTREQYF
TGTGCCACCGAGGGTTCGGACAGGGGAACTAGGGAGCAGTACTTC
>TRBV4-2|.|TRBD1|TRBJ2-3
CASSQEGQGSTDTQYF
TGTGCCAGCAGCCAAGAGGGACAGGGAAGCACAGATACGCAGTATTTT
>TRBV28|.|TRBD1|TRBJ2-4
CASRGDRWSKNIQYF
TGTGCCAGCAGGGGGGACAGGTGGTCCAAAAACATTCAGTACTTC
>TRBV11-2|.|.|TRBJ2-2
CASSSRGNTGELFF
TGTGCCAGCAGCTCCCGGGGGAACACCGGGGAGCTGTTTTTT
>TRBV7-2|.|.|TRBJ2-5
CASSFDRGLQETQYF
TGTGCCAGCAGCTTCGATCGGGGACTCCAAGAGACCCAGTACTTC
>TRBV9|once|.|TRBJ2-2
CASSVGRSGELFF
TGTGCCAGCAGCGTGGGGCGATCCGGGGAGCTGTTTTTT
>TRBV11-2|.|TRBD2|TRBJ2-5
CASSLVAGGTYQETQYF
TGTGCCAGCAGCTTAGTTGCGGGGGGGACGTACCAAGAGACCCAGTACTTC
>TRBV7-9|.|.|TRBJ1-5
CASSLAAGNQPQHF
TGTGCCAGCAGCTTAGCGGCAGGAAATCAGCCCCAGCATTTT
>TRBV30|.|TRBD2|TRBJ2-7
CAWSPRGELYEQYF
TGTGCCTGGAGTCCCCGGGGGGAACTTTACGAGCAGTACTTC
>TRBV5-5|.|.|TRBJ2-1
CASSLGDSYNEQFF
TGTGCCAGCAGCTTAGGAGACTCCTACAATGAGCAGTTCTTC
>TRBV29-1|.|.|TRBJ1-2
CSVAPRGAEGYGYTF
TGCAGCGTTGCCCCCCGGGGGGCCGAGGGCTATGGCTACACCTTC